The TCR beta chain under discussion was sequenced for a study of identical twins. Overall study findings and caveats: Modelling underestimated the level of out-of-frame TCR alpha sharing observed in monozygotic twins. Beta out-of-frame sequences displayed a weaker excess of sharing between twins.

Germline V lookup: CDR1 LGHNA, CDR2 YSLEER. Between the trimmed V and J ends, which lost 3 bases and 7 bases, there was a span of 19 bases. The CDR3 spans 15 residues. Each CDR3 protein is one row after TCRdb ran MiXCR on the 5' RACE reads. The sample has 520,000 or so distinct CDR3 sequences; about 20% are singletons. As regards this clonotype: The target antigen is unknown.

This same sample was also taken into another study, of T cells expressing NK-cell markers. That paper adds: One of the eight sequenced donors was seronegative, whereas the other seven were HCMV-seropositive.

The sequenced sample was CD4+ T cells sorted from blood. The TCR comes from a woman aged 18-30 years in good health. The chain uses TRBV4-3 and TRBJ2-7, with no clear D. In DNA form, the CDR3 reads TGCGCCAGCAGCCATTCGACTGCTATTCCTACGGAGCAGTACTTC. It is translated as CASSHSTAIPTEQYF.